This T cell receptor (beta chain) was identified during a study of shared clonotypes between healthy human individuals. Profiled with immunoSEQ multiplex PCR; TCRdb holds only in-frame clones, not every one. The repertoire holds millions of clones, with around 90% as singletons. Germline V lookup: CDR1 MDHEN, CDR2 SYDVKM. The CDR3 length is 15 residues. V was pared by 3 bases and J by 3 bases, with 15 bases between. Sequencing was carried out using naive CD4+ T cells sorted from blood. Described subset: CD45RA+ positively selected. This receptor was taken from a man between 18 and 35 years old in good health. V usage is TRBV28 and J usage is TRBJ2-7, with D perhaps TRBD1 (5 bases). This CDR3 reads CASSFPRQGNYEQYF. CDR3 DNA: TGTGCCAGCAGTTTCCCGCGGCAGGGAAACTACGAGCAGTACTTC.